This TCR beta chain comes out of a study of blood T cell repertoires in COVID-19. J was trimmed by 6 bases and V by 6 bases; bases with no gene match: 8. Looked up from germline, CDR1 is LGHNT and CDR2 is FRNRAP. The CDR3 is 14 amino acids. As originally analysed: Amplified reference gene primers provided the basis for estimating nucleated cell counts. TCRdb's table, derived via immunoSEQ multiplex PCR, lists solely in-frame clones and lacks some. V, J and clone size were drawn from that table, and D and trimming were deduced from the DNA. The table includes more than 250,000 clones, around 88% detected once.

The sequenced sample was peripheral blood. The sequence was collected from a young woman who had recovered from COVID-19. The J gene is TRBJ1-2, the V gene TRBV12-5, with 9 nucleotides matching TRBD1. The CDR3 DNA follows: TGTGCTAGTGGCACCTCCGACAGGGGGGATGGCTACACCTTC. Translation: CASGTSDRGDGYTF.